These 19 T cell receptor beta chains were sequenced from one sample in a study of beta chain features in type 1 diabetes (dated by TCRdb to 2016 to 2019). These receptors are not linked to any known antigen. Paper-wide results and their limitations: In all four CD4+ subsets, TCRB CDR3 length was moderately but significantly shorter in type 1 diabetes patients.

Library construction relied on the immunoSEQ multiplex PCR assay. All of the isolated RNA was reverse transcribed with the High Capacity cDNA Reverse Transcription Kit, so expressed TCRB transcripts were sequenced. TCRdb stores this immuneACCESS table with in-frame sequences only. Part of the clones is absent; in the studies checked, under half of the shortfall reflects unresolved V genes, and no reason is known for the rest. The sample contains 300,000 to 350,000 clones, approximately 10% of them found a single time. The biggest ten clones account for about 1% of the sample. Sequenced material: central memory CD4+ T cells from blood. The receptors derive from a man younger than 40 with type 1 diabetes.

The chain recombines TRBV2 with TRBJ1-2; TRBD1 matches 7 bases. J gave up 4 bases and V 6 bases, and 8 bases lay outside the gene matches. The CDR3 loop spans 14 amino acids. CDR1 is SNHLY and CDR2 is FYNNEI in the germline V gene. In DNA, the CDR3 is TGTGCCAGCAGCACAAGCCGGGACAGCTATGGCTACACCTTC. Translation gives CASSTSRDSYGYTF. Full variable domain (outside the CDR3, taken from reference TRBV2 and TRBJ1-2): EPEVTQTPSHQVTQMGQEVILRCVPISNHLYFYWYRQILGQKVEFLVSFYNNEISEKSEIFDDQFSVERPDGSNFTLKIRSTKLEDSAMYFCASSTSRDSYGYTFGSGTRLTVV.

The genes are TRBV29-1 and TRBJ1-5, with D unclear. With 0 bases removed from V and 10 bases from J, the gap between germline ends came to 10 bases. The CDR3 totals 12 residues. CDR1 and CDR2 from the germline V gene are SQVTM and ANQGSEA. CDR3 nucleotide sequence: TGCAGCGTTGAAGACCGGGGAGGACCCCAGCATTTT. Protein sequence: CSVEDRGGPQHF.

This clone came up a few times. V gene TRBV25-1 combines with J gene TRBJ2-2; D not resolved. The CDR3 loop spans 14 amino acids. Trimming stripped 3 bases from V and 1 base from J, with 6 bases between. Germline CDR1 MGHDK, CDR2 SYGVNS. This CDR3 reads CASSEAVNTGELFF. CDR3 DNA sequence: TGTGCCAGCAGTGAGGCGGTGAACACCGGGGAGCTGTTTTTT.

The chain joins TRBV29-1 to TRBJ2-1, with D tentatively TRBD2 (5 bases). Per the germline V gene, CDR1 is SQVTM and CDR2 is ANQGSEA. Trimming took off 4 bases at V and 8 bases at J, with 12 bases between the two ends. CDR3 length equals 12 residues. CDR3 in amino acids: CSVVGVSYEQFF. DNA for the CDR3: TGCAGCGTTGTCGGGGTGAGCTATGAGCAGTTCTTC.

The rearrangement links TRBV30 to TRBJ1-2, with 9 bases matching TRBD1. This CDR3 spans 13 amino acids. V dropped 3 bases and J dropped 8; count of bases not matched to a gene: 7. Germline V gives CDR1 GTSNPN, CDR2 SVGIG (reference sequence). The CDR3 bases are TGTGCCTGGAGCGCACAGGGGGCTGGAGGCTACACCTTC. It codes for CAWSAQGAGGYTF.

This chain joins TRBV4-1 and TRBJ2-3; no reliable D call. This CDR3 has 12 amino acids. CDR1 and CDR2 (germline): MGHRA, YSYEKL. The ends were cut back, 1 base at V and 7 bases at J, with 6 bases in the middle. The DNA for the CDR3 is TGCGCCAGCAGCCAAGGTTCGAATACGCAGTATTTT. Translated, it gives CASSQGSNTQYF.

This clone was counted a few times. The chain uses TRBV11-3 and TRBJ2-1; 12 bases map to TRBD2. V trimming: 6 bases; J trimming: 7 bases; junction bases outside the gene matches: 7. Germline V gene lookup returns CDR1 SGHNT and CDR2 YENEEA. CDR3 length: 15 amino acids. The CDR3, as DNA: TGTGCCAGCAGTCTCGGACTAGCGGGGAATAATGAGCAGTTCTTC. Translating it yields CASSLGLAGNNEQFF.

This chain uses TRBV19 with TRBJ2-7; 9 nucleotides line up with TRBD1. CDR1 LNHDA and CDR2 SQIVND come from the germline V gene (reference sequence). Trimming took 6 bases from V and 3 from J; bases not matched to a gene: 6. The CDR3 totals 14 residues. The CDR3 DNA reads TGTGCCAGTAGCCTCGGGACAGGGTTCTACGAGCAGTACTTC. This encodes CASSLGTGFYEQYF.

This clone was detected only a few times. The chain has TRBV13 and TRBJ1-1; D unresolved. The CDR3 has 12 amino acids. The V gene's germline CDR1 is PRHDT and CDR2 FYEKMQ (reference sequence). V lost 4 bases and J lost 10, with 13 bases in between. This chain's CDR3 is CASSSLNTRAFF. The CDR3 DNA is TGTGCCAGCAGCTCCCTCAATACGCGAGCTTTCTTT.

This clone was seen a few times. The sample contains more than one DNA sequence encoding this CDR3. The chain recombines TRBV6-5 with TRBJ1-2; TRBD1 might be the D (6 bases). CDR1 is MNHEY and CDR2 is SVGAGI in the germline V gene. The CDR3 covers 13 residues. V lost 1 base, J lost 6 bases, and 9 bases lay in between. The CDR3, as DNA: TGTGCCAGCAGTTACTTACAGGGAGATGGCTACACCTTC. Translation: CASSYLQGDGYTF.

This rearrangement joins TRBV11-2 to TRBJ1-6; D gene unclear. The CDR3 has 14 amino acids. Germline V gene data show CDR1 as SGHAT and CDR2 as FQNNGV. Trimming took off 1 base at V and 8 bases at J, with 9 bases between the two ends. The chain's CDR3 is CASSLAGYDSPLHF. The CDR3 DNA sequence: TGTGCCAGCAGCTTAGCCGGGTACGATTCACCCCTCCACTTT. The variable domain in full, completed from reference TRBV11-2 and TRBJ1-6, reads EAGVAQSPRYKIIEKRQSVAFWCNPISGHATLYWYQQILGQGPKLLIQFQNNGVVDDSQLPKDRFSAERLKGVDSTLKIQPAKLEDSAVYLCASSLAGYDSPLHFGNGTRLTVT.

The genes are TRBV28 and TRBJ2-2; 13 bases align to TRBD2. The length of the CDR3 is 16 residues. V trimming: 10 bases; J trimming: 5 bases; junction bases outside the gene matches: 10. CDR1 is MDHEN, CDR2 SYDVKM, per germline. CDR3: CATGLAGARGTGELFF. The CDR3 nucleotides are TGTGCCACCGGACTAGCGGGGGCCCGGGGGACCGGGGAGCTGTTTTTT.

CDR3 in amino acids: CASSWQNTEAFF. DNA for the CDR3: TGTGCCAGCAGTTGGCAGAACACTGAAGCTTTCTTT. The chain uses TRBV28 and TRBJ1-1, with D hard to call. This CDR3 comprises 12 residues. Trimming removed 4 bases at V and 1 base at J, with 4 bases between. Germline CDR1 is MDHEN and CDR2 is SYDVKM.

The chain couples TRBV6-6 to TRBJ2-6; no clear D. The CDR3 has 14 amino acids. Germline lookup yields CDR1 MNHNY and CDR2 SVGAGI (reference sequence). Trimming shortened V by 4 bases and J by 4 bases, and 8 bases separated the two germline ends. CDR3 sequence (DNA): TGTGCCAGCAGTTTGAGGTCCGGGGCCAACGTCCTGACTTTC. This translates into CASSLRSGANVLTF.

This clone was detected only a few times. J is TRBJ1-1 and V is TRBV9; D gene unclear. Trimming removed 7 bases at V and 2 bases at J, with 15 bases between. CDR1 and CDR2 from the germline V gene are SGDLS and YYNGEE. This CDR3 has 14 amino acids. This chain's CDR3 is CASSRGLDNTEAFF. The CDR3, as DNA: TGTGCCAGCTCCCGTGGGTTGGACAACACTGAAGCTTTCTTT.

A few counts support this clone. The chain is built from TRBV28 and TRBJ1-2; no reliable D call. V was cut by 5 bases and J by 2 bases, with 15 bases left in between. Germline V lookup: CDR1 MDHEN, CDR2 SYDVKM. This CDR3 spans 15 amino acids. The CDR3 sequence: CASSLSPGANYGYTF. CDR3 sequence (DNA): TGTGCCAGCAGTCTTAGTCCAGGTGCCAACTATGGCTACACCTTC.

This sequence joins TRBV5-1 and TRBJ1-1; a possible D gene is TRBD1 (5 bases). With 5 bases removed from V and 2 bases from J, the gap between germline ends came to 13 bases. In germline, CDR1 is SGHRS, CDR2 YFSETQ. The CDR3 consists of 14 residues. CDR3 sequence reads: CASSDGGINTEAFF. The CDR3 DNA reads TGCGCCAGCAGTGACGGGGGAATAAACACTGAAGCTTTCTTT.

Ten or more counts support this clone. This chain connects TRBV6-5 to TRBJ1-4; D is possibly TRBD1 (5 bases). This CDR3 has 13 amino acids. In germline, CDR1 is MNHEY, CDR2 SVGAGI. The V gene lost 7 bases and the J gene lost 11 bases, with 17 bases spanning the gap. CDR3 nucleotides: TGTGCCAGCACTCTTGGTATCGGGACCAAACTGTTTTTT. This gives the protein CASTLGIGTKLFF.

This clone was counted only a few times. The CDR3 bases are TGTGCCAGCAGTGATCCGCAGGGGGCGCGGGATCAGCCCCAGCATTTT. Encoded protein: CASSDPQGARDQPQHF. The chain carries TRBV6-4 and TRBJ1-5; 8 bases align to TRBD1. This CDR3 is 16 amino acids long. Trimming took 3 bases from V and 5 from J; bases not matched to a gene: 9. The germline CDR1 and CDR2 sequences are MRHNA and SNTAGT.